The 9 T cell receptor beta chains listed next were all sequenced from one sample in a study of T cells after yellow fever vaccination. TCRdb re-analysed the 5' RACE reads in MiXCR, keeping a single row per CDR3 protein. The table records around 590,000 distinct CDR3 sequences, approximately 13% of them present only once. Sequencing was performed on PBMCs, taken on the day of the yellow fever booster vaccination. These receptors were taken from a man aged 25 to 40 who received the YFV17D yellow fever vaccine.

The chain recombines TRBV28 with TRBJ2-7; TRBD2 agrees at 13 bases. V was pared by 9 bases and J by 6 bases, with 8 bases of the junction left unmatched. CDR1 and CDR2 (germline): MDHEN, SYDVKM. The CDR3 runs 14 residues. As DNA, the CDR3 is TGTGCCAGTAACCCGGGACTAGCGGGGATCGAGCAGTACTTC. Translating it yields CASNPGLAGIEQYF.

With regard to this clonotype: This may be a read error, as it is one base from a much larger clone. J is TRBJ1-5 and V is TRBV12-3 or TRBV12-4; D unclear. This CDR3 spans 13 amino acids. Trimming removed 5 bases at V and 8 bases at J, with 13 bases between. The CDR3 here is CASSQIRNKPQHF. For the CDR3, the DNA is TGTGCCAGCAGTCAAATCAGAAATAAGCCCCAGCATTTT.

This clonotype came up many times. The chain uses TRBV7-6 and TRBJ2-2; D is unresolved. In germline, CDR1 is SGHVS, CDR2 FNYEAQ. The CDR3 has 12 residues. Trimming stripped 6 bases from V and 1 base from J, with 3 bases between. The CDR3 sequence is CASSRNTGELFF. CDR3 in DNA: TGTGCCAGCAGTAGGAACACCGGGGAGCTGTTTTTT.

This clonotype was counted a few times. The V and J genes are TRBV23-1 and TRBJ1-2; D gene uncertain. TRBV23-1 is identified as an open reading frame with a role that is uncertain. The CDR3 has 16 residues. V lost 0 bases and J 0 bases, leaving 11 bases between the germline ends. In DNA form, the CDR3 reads TGCGCCAGCAGTCAATCGAAGCGGGCTACTAACTATGGCTACACCTTC. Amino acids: CASSQSKRATNYGYTF.

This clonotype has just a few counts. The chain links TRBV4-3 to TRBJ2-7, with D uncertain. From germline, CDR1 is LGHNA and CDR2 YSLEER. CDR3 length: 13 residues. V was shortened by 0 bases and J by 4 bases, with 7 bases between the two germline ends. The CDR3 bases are TGCGCCAGCAGCCAAGAGCCCAGGTACGAGCAGTACTTC. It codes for CASSQEPRYEQYF.

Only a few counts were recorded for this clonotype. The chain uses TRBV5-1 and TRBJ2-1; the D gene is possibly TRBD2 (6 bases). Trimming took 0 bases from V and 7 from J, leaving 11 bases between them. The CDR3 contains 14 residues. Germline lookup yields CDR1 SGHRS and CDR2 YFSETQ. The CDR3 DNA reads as TGCGCCAGCAGCTTGGGTGGGACTCTGAATGAGCAGTTCTTC. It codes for CASSLGGTLNEQFF.

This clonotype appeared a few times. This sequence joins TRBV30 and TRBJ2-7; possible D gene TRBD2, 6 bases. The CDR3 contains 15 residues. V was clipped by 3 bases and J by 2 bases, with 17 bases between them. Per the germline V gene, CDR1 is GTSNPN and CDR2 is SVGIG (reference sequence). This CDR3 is CAWRVPGLVAYEQYF. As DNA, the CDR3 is TGTGCCTGGAGGGTGCCGGGACTTGTAGCCTACGAGCAGTACTTC.

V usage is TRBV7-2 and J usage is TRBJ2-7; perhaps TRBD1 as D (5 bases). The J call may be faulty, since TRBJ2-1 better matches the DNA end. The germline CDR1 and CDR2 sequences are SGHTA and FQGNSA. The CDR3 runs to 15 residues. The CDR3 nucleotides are TGTGCCAGCAGCTTAGACAGGTCTCTTTCCTACGAGCAGTTCTTC. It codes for CASSLDRSLSYEQFF.

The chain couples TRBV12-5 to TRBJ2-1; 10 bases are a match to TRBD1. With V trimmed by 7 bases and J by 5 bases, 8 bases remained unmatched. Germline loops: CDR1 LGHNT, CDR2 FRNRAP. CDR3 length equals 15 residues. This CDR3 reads CASAETGGFNNEQFF. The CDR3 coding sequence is TGTGCTAGTGCCGAGACAGGGGGCTTCAACAATGAGCAGTTCTTC.